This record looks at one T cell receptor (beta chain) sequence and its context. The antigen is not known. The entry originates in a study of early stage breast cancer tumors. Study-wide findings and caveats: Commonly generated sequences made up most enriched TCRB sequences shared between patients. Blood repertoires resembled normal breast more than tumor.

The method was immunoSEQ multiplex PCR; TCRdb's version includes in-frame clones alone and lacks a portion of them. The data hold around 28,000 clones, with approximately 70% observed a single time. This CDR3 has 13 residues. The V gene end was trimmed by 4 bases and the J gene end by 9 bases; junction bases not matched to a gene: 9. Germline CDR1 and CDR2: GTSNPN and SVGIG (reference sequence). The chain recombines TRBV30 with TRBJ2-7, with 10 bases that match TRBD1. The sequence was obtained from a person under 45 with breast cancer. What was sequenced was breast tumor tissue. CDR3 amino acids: CAWTPGQGRGQYF. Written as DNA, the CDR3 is TGTGCCTGGACCCCGGGACAGGGGAGGGGGCAGTACTTC.